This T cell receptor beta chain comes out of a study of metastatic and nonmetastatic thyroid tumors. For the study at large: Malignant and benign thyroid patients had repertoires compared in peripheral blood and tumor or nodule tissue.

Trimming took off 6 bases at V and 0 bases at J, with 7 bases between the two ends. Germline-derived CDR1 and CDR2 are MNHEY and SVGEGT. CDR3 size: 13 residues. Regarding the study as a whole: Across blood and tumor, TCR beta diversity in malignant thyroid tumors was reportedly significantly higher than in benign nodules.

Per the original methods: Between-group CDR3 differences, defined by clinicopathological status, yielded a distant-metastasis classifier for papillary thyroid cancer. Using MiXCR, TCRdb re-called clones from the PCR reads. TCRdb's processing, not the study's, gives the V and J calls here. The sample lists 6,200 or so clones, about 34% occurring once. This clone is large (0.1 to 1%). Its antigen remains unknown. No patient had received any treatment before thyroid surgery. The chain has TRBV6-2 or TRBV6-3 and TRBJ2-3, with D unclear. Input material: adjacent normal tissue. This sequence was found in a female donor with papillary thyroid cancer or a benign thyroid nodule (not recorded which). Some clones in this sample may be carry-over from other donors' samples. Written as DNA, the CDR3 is TGTGCCAGCAGAGGAGCTAGCACAGATACGCAGTATTTT. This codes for CASRGASTDTQYF.